This TCR beta chain was sequenced during a study of blood T cells in healthy people across ages. Study-level results: Diversity estimates drawn from one million T cells were deemed underestimates.

CDR1 and CDR2 (germline): SGHAT, FQDESV (reference sequence). The CDR3 is made up of 15 amino acids. PCR was performed a second time for roughly 7 to 12 cycles using a sample-barcoded 5' primer and a J-beta primer mix. MiXCR was run by TCRdb on the 5' RACE reads, yielding one entry per CDR3 protein. The sample lists about 1.4 million distinct CDR3 sequences; almost 60% were seen once. Concerning this clonotype itself: Its specificity is not known.

This sequence originates from a man in his late teens or twenties in good health. Sequencing was carried out using blood. The chain links TRBV11-1 to TRBJ2-5; 10 bases are shared with TRBD2. The DNA end is more similar to TRBJ2-7, so the J call may be wrong. The CDR3 here is CASSYRPGLAYEQYF. The DNA for the CDR3 is TGTGCCAGCAGCTACCGACCGGGACTAGCGTACGAGCAGTACTTC.